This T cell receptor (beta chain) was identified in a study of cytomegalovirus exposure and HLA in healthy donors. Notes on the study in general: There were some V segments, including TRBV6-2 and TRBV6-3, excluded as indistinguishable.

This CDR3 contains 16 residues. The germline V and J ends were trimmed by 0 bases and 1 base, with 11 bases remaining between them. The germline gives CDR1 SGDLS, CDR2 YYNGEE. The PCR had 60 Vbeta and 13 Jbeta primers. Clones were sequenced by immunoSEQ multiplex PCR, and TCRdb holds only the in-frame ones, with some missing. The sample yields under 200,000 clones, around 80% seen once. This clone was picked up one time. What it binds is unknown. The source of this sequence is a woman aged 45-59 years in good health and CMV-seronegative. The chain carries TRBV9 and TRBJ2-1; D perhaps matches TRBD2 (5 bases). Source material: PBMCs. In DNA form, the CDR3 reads TGTGCCAGCAGCGTAGCGGGGAGAAGATCCTACAATGAGCAGTTCTTC. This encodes CASSVAGRRSYNEQFF. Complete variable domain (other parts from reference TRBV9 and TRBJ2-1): DSGVTQTPKHLITATGQRVTLRCSPRSGDLSVYWYQQSLDQGLQFLIQYYNGEERAKGNILERFSAQQFPDLHSELNLSSLELGDSALYFCASSVAGRRSYNEQFFGPGTRLTVL.